This T cell receptor beta chain derives from a study of blood T cell repertoires in COVID-19. The CDR3 covers 14 residues. Germline CDR1 LGHNA, CDR2 YNFKEQ. The germline V and J ends were trimmed by 8 bases and 2 bases, with 16 bases remaining between them. Generated by immunoSEQ multiplex PCR, the TCRdb table keeps only in-frame clones and is missing some. The top ten clones hold roughly 8.9% of a sample with roughly 75,000 clones, roughly 85% of them seen once. The clonotype was recovered from a middle-aged man with COVID-19, enrolled during active disease. J is TRBJ2-7 and V is TRBV4-2; perhaps TRBD2 as D (6 bases). Sequenced sample: peripheral blood. The CDR3 is CASLPGVCPYEQYF. The CDR3 nucleotides read TGTGCCAGCCTTCCGGGGGTTTGCCCCTACGAGCAGTACTTC.